The 27 T cell receptor beta chains below were found in one sample sequenced in a study of CD8 T cells in Susac syndrome. An amount of RNA that ranged from roughly 0.45 to 1 ug was reverse transcribed with random hexamers. TCRdb re-called the immunoSEQ multiplex PCR reads with MiXCR, one entry per CDR3 protein. The table lists a few hundred thousand distinct CDR3 sequences, about 88% of them singletons. Sequenced material: CD8+ T cells from PBMCs. The receptors shown here come from a human donor with multiple sclerosis.

The J gene is TRBJ2-5, the V gene TRBV4-1; no reliable D call. Germline V lookup: CDR1 MGHRA, CDR2 YSYEKL. This CDR3 is 14 amino acids long. Trimming shortened V by 1 base and J by 5 bases, and 11 bases separated the two germline ends. In DNA form, the CDR3 reads TGCGCCAGCAGCCAAGCGAAACCGGCCGAGACCCAGTACTTC. Encoded protein: CASSQAKPAETQYF.

This chain connects TRBV7-9 to TRBJ1-1, with D tentatively TRBD1 (6 bases). The CDR3 runs to 15 residues. Trimming pared 4 bases from V and 2 bases from J, leaving 14 bases between. In germline, CDR1 is SEHNR, CDR2 FQNEAQ (reference sequence). The CDR3 DNA reads TGTGCCAGCAGCTACAGTCAGGGGAGTAACACTGAAGCTTTCTTT. It encodes CASSYSQGSNTEAFF.

The chain employs TRBV7-9 and TRBJ2-3; D is possibly TRBD2 (6 bases). The V and J ends lost 1 base and 0 bases respectively, with 14 bases between them. Germline V gives CDR1 SEHNR, CDR2 FQNEAQ (reference sequence). This CDR3 is built from 17 residues. DNA of the CDR3: TGTGCCAGCAGCTTAGGGGACGGGGGAACAAGCACAGATACGCAGTATTTT. Translation gives CASSLGDGGTSTDTQYF.

The chain joins TRBV5-6 to TRBJ2-7; 12 bases are a match to TRBD2. Trimming took 3 bases from V and 0 from J; bases not matched to a gene: 7. Germline V lookup: CDR1 SGHDT, CDR2 YYEEEE. The CDR3 covers 17 residues. The DNA of the CDR3 is TGTGCCAGCAGCTCCCTACTAGCGGGAGGCTTCTCCTACGAGCAGTACTTC. Translating gives CASSSLLAGGFSYEQYF.

The chain couples TRBV6-5 to TRBJ2-7; D not certain. CDR3 length: 11 amino acids. Trimming took 4 bases from V and 3 from J, leaving 4 bases between them. Looked up from germline, CDR1 is MNHEY and CDR2 is SVGAGI. CDR3 residues: CASSSNYEQYF. For the CDR3, the DNA is TGTGCCAGCAGTTCCAACTACGAGCAGTACTTC.

V usage is TRBV28 and J usage is TRBJ2-7; D remains unclear. Germline V gene sequence: CDR1 MDHEN, CDR2 SYDVKM. Trimming cost V 5 bases and J 3 bases, with 2 bases left between them. This CDR3 spans 10 amino acids. The DNA of the CDR3 is TGTGCCAGCAGTAACTACGAGCAGTACTTC. The encoded protein is CASSNYEQYF.

The CDR3 coding sequence is TGTGCCAGCGGGCTGCGTGACGAGCAGTACTTC. Translating gives CASGLRDEQYF. The rearrangement links TRBV27 to TRBJ2-7; D ambiguous. CDR3 length equals 11 residues. V lost 8 bases and J 5 bases, leaving 10 bases between the germline ends. CDR1 is MNHEY and CDR2 is SMNVEV in the germline V gene (reference sequence).

The chain carries TRBV19 and TRBJ2-1; D is unclear. The germline V and J ends were trimmed by 1 base and 0 bases, with 4 bases remaining between them. CDR3 length: 14 residues. The V gene's germline CDR1 is LNHDA and CDR2 SQIVND (reference sequence). CDR3 DNA sequence: TGTGCCAGTAGTATAGCCAGCTCCTACAATGAGCAGTTCTTC. This encodes CASSIASSYNEQFF.

J is TRBJ2-1 and V is TRBV28, with TRBD1 matching 9 bases. V was pared by 4 bases and J by 4 bases, with 11 bases of the junction left unmatched. The CDR3 spans 17 residues. CDR1 is MDHEN and CDR2 is SYDVKM in the germline V gene. CDR3 coding DNA: TGTGCCAGCAGTTCATACGCCGGGGACAGGGATTACAATGAGCAGTTCTTC. Encoded protein: CASSSYAGDRDYNEQFF.

The rearrangement uses TRBV4-3 and TRBJ2-3; 9 nucleotides agree with TRBD1. Germline trimming cut 2 bases from V and 3 bases from J; bases unmatched to any gene: 6. Germline V gene sequence: CDR1 LGHNA, CDR2 YSLEER. The CDR3 has 16 residues. CDR3 bases: TGCGCCAGCAGCCAATGGGACAGGGAGTTAACAGATACGCAGTATTTT. It translates to CASSQWDRELTDTQYF.

This sequence joins TRBV20-1 and TRBJ2-2; TRBD1 might be the D (5 bases). V gave up 3 bases and J gave up 4 bases, with 9 bases separating them. The germline CDR1 and CDR2 sequences are DFQATT and SNEGSKA (reference sequence). This CDR3 is 13 amino acids long. CDR3 region: CSARVGATGELFF. The DNA for the CDR3 is TGCAGTGCTAGGGTAGGGGCCACCGGGGAGCTGTTTTTT.

The chain uses TRBV28 and TRBJ1-3, with 7 bases fitting TRBD1. Losses at the gene ends were 3 bases for V and 4 bases for J; bases not matched to a gene: 6. Germline V CDR1 and CDR2: MDHEN, SYDVKM. The CDR3 is 15 residues long. The CDR3 protein is CASSFWDSQGNTIYF. The CDR3 DNA is TGTGCCAGCAGTTTTTGGGACAGCCAAGGAAACACCATATATTTT.

This sequence joins TRBV19 and TRBJ2-1; no definite D call. Germline loops: CDR1 LNHDA, CDR2 SQIVND (reference sequence). The V end lost 5 bases, the J end lost 4 bases, and 9 bases lay between the germline ends. The CDR3 runs to 13 residues. CDR3 sequence reads: CASSELIYNEQFF. Written as DNA, the CDR3 is TGTGCCAGTAGTGAACTGATTTACAATGAGCAGTTCTTC. Using reference TRBV19 and TRBJ2-1 for the parts outside the CDR3, the full variable domain is DGGITQSPKYLFRKEGQNVTLSCEQNLNHDAMYWYRQDPGQGLRLIYYSQIVNDFQKGDIAEGYSVSREKKESFPLTVTSAQKNPTAFYLCASSELIYNEQFFGPGTRLTVL.

The J gene is TRBJ2-7, the V gene TRBV27; D might be TRBD2 (5 bases). V lost 6 bases and J lost 3, with 18 bases in between. This CDR3 is 15 amino acids long. Germline V CDR1 and CDR2: MNHEY, SMNVEV (reference sequence). CDR3 in amino acids: CASSWSRGPFYEQYF. In DNA, the CDR3 is TGTGCCAGCAGCTGGAGCCGGGGTCCGTTCTACGAGCAGTACTTC.

This CDR3 is CASSGHQETQYF. CDR3 DNA sequence: TGTGCCAGCAGCGGTCACCAAGAGACCCAGTACTTC. The gene calls are TRBV6-2 or TRBV6-3 and TRBJ2-5; the D is unclear. CDR3 length: 12 amino acids. The germline V gene has CDR1 MNHEY and CDR2 SVGEGT. Trimming cost V 6 bases and J 0 bases, with 5 bases left between them.

V gene TRBV7-6 combines with J gene TRBJ2-7; D possibly uses TRBD1 or TRBD2 (5 bases each). The CDR3 totals 14 residues. Germline V gives CDR1 SGHVS, CDR2 FNYEAQ. Trimming shortened V by 1 base and J by 5 bases, and 12 bases separated the two germline ends. The CDR3 is CASSLVGEGHEQYF. CDR3 in DNA: TGTGCCAGCAGCTTAGTGGGGGAAGGACACGAGCAGTACTTC.

In the case of this clonotype: One end of the junction varies from germline; a read error may be responsible. The chain uses TRBV4-2 and TRBJ2-1, with TRBD1 matching 9 bases. Germline assignment: CDR1 LGHNA and CDR2 YNFKEQ. The CDR3 is 17 residues long. This CDR3 reads CASSQPSGTGSSNEQFF. CDR3 nucleotides: TGTGCCAGCAGCCAACCCTCCGGGACAGGGTCCTCCAATGAGCAGTTCTTC.

The chain links TRBV30 to TRBJ2-1; the D gene is possibly TRBD2 (5 bases). Per the germline V gene, CDR1 is GTSNPN and CDR2 is SVGIG (reference sequence). There are 15 residues in the CDR3. V lost 4 bases to trimming and J lost 2 bases, with 15 bases between them. The CDR3 is CAWTPGFRPYNEQFF. CDR3 bases: TGTGCCTGGACCCCGGGATTTAGACCCTACAATGAGCAGTTCTTC.

DNA for the CDR3: TGTGCCGTTGGGGGGAAGGTGGAGTACTTC. It yields the protein CAVGGKVEYF. This rearrangement joins TRBV28 to TRBJ2-7, with a tentative D call TRBD2 (6 bases). The CDR3 length is 10 residues. The ends were cut back, 11 bases at V and 11 bases at J, with 16 bases in the middle. Germline V gene data show CDR1 as MDHEN and CDR2 as SYDVKM.

The rearrangement joins TRBV6-2 or TRBV6-3 to TRBJ2-1; 7 nucleotides match TRBD2. CDR3 length equals 16 residues. CDR1 MNHEY and CDR2 SVGEGT come from the germline V gene. J was trimmed by 3 bases and V by 0 bases; bases with no gene match: 5. CDR3 loop: CASSYSQRGRYNEQFF. For the CDR3, the DNA is TGTGCCAGCAGTTACTCCCAGCGGGGCCGCTACAATGAGCAGTTCTTC.

The rearrangement links TRBV30 to TRBJ1-2; D not resolved. V lost 3 bases to trimming and J lost 4 bases, with 12 bases between them. The CDR3 covers 13 residues. Germline CDR1 reads GTSNPN; CDR2 reads SVGIG (reference sequence). In DNA, the CDR3 is TGTGCCTGGAGCGGACTGGCGGCCTATGGCTACACCTTC. Amino acid sequence: CAWSGLAAYGYTF.

This clonotype was detected once. V usage is TRBV9 and J usage is TRBJ2-1; possibly TRBD1 for D (5 bases). The CDR3 spans 16 residues. CDR1 is SGDLS and CDR2 is YYNGEE in the germline V gene. The germline V and J ends were trimmed by 3 bases and 8 bases, with 21 bases remaining between them. The CDR3 DNA reads as TGTGCCAGCAGCGCCCCGGCGGACAACGTGGGGTATGAGCAGTTCTTC. This codes for CASSAPADNVGYEQFF.

The V and J genes are TRBV5-1 and TRBJ2-7; TRBD1 is a possible D gene (6 bases). Germline V gene data show CDR1 as SGHRS and CDR2 as YFSETQ. The CDR3 consists of 13 residues. V lost 3 bases, J lost 7 bases, and 14 bases lay in between. This CDR3 is CASSSTGSGEQYF. CDR3 DNA sequence: TGCGCCAGCAGCTCTACAGGGAGTGGGGAGCAGTACTTC.

CDR3 sequence reads: CASSLGLPPYEQYF. Written as DNA, the CDR3 is TGTGCCAGCAGTTTGGGACTGCCACCCTACGAGCAGTACTTC. The chain is built from TRBV27 and TRBJ2-7; tentatively, D is TRBD2 (6 bases). Trimming shortened V by 3 bases and J by 2 bases, and 11 bases separated the two germline ends. This CDR3 has 14 residues. Germline loops: CDR1 MNHEY, CDR2 SMNVEV (reference sequence).

V gene TRBV27 combines with J gene TRBJ1-2, with unresolved D. The CDR3 runs to 13 residues. CDR1 is MNHEY and CDR2 is SMNVEV in the germline V gene (reference sequence). Trimming took off 8 bases at V and 7 bases at J, with 17 bases between the two ends. The CDR3 spells CASGNGPGVGYTF. DNA of the CDR3: TGTGCCAGCGGAAACGGGCCGGGAGTTGGCTACACCTTC.

This chain uses TRBV19 with TRBJ2-7; 7 nucleotides agree with TRBD1. Per germline, CDR1 LNHDA and CDR2 SQIVND (reference sequence). J was trimmed by 2 bases and V by 2 bases; bases with no gene match: 6. The CDR3 has 15 amino acids. The chain's CDR3 is CASSITGAHTYEQYF. CDR3 in DNA: TGTGCCAGTAGTATAACAGGGGCCCACACCTACGAGCAGTACTTC. The full variable domain, with the rest looked up from reference TRBV19 and TRBJ2-7, is DGGITQSPKYLFRKEGQNVTLSCEQNLNHDAMYWYRQDPGQGLRLIYYSQIVNDFQKGDIAEGYSVSREKKESFPLTVTSAQKNPTAFYLCASSITGAHTYEQYFGPGTRLTVT.

The gene calls are TRBV10-3 and TRBJ2-3; D uncertain. The germline V gene encodes CDR1 ENHRY and CDR2 SYGVKD. The CDR3 runs 18 residues. Trimming shortened V by 0 bases and J by 0 bases, and 16 bases separated the two germline ends. CDR3 protein: CAISESMIANPSTDTQYF. The DNA for the CDR3 is TGTGCCATCAGTGAGTCGATGATAGCTAACCCTAGCACAGATACGCAGTATTTT.